This is a list of T cell receptor beta chains from one sample in a study of blood T cell repertoires in COVID-19. Only in-frame clones appear in the TCRdb table, and some are missing; sequencing was by immunoSEQ multiplex PCR. The sample has roughly 700,000 clones, approximately 90% seen once. Sequenced input: peripheral blood. These receptors originate from a woman aged 18 to 35 with acute or convalescent COVID-19. Each CDR3 is given with its conserved first and last residue. Each record gives: V gene, D gene, clone size, J gene, CDR3 DNA, CDR3 protein. D genes are given only for firm matches. Size values are once, few and many counts, or a class for expanded clones, and some rows have none.

TRBV14	.	.	TRBJ2-7	TGTGCCAGCAGCCTCCTGCAGGGTCACAACGAGCAGTACTTC	CASSLLQGHNEQYF
TRBV4-1	TRBD1	.	TRBJ1-1	TGCGCCAGCAGCGGAAAACAGGGGGGTGATGACACTGAAGCTTTCTTT	CASSGKQGGDDTEAFF
TRBV5-1	.	.	TRBJ2-3	TGCGCCAGCAGCCGGATCGGAACAGGGTTTGAGGAAGATACGCAGTATTTT	CASSRIGTGFEEDTQYF
TRBV7-2	TRBD1	.	TRBJ2-2	TGTGCCAGCAGCAGGGACAGGGCCGGGGAGCTGTTTTTT	CASSRDRAGELFF
TRBV19	TRBD1	.	TRBJ2-5	TGTGCCAGTAGAAGAAGGAGCAGGGGGCTTGGTGGAGAGACCCAGTACTTC	CASRRRSRGLGGETQYF
TRBV5-1	TRBD1	once	TRBJ2-1	TGCGCCAGCAGCTTATGGACAGGGGGCAACTACAATGAGCAGTTCTTC	CASSLWTGGNYNEQFF
TRBV6-2/TRBV6-3	TRBD1	once	TRBJ2-5	TGTGCCAGCAGTTACGGGCAGGGGGTTGGGCAAGAGACCCAGTACTTC	CASSYGQGVGQETQYF
TRBV11-3	TRBD1	.	TRBJ1-5	TGTGCCAGCAGCTTACCGGGACAGTCTTACAATCAGCCCCAGCATTTT	CASSLPGQSYNQPQHF
TRBV5-1	TRBD1	.	TRBJ2-7	TGCGCCAGCAGCTTGTCAGCCGGGACAGCCCACTACGAGCAGTACTTC	CASSLSAGTAHYEQYF
TRBV5-4	.	.	TRBJ1-1	TGTGCCAGCAGCGCTGGTGGGGGGATCAGCACTGAAGCTTTCTTT	CASSAGGGISTEAFF
TRBV5-1	.	.	TRBJ2-7	TGCGCCAGCAGCTTGGTTCAGGGTCTTAACGAGCAGTACTTC	CASSLVQGLNEQYF
TRBV2	.	once	TRBJ1-5	TGTGCCAGCAAGGAGGAGGCTCAGCCCCAGCATTTT	CASKEEAQPQHF
TRBV7-9	TRBD1	.	TRBJ1-2	TGTGCCAGCAGCGACCGGGACAGGGGGTTTGGCTACACCTTC	CASSDRDRGFGYTF
TRBV7-9	.	.	TRBJ2-3	TGTGCCAGCAGCTCCCAGGGGTCCACGCAGTATTTT	CASSSQGSTQYF
TRBV9	TRBD1	.	TRBJ2-2	TGTGCCAGCAGCCGGATCCAGGGGGTTTGGACCGGGGAGCTGTTTTTT	CASSRIQGVWTGELFF
TRBV7-7	.	.	TRBJ2-3	TGTGCCAGCAGCTTACGTGGGGGGTTGGATACGCAGTATTTT	CASSLRGGLDTQYF
TRBV19	.	.	TRBJ1-1	TGTGCCAGTAGTGTCACTTTGAACACTGAAGCTTTCTTT	CASSVTLNTEAFF
TRBV5-3	.	.	TRBJ1-1	TGTGCCAGAAGCTCATACATGGGGAGCGCTGAAGCTTTCTTT	CARSSYMGSAEAFF
TRBV12-3/TRBV12-4	.	.	TRBJ1-1	TGTGCCAGCAGCGGGACTCTCAACACTGAAGCTTTCTTT	CASSGTLNTEAFF
TRBV3-1/TRBV3-2	.	.	TRBJ1-3	TGTGCCAGCAGACCTGGGGAGGGGTCCTCTGGAAACACCATATATTTT	CASRPGEGSSGNTIYF
TRBV7-2	.	.	TRBJ1-1	TGTGCCAGCAGCTTGGCCCTTGATGACACTGAAGCTTTCTTT	CASSLALDDTEAFF
TRBV9	.	.	TRBJ2-2	TGTGCCAGCAGCGCTCCGGGACTCAACACCGGGGAGCTGTTTTTT	CASSAPGLNTGELFF
TRBV12-3/TRBV12-4	TRBD1	once	TRBJ2-1	TGTGCCAGCAGGGAGACAGGGGCCTATGAGCAGTTCTTC	CASRETGAYEQFF
TRBV24-1	.	.	TRBJ2-3	TGTGCCACCAGCTCTACAGGGCCCGATACGCAGTATTTT	CATSSTGPDTQYF
TRBV6-5	TRBD2	once	TRBJ2-3	TGTGCCAGCAGTTACTCTCGGGGGGGGTTCACAGATACGCAGTATTTT	CASSYSRGGFTDTQYF
TRBV24-1	.	.	TRBJ1-3	TGTGCCACCAGTGATAGTAACCCTGCAGCTGGAAACACCATATATTTT	CATSDSNPAAGNTIYF
TRBV4-2	TRBD2	.	TRBJ2-5	TGTGCCAGCAGCCAAGAACTAGCGGGCCCCCAAGAGACCCAGTACTTC	CASSQELAGPQETQYF
TRBV25-1	TRBD1	.	TRBJ2-1	TGTGCCAGCAGTGAACGGACAGGGGTCAATGAGCAGTTCTTC	CASSERTGVNEQFF
TRBV6-5	TRBD1	.	TRBJ1-1	TGTGCCAGCAGCCAGGGGGGTTGGACTGAAGCTTTCTTT	CASSQGGWTEAFF
TRBV15	.	.	TRBJ1-1	TGTGCCACCAGCAAAACAACAGGGATTGGCACTGAAGCTTTCTTT	CATSKTTGIGTEAFF
TRBV7-2	TRBD2	.	TRBJ2-7	TGTGCCAGCAGCTTAATGGGGGGGGTCGCCTACGAGCAGTACTTC	CASSLMGGVAYEQYF
TRBV2	TRBD2	.	TRBJ2-3	TGTGCCAGCAGTGAAGTTGCTAGCGGGGGTGCAGATACGCAGTATTTT	CASSEVASGGADTQYF
TRBV2	TRBD1	.	TRBJ1-4	TGTGCCAGCGCACCAGATCGACAGGGGGCGAATGAAAAACTGTTTTTT	CASAPDRQGANEKLFF
TRBV27	TRBD1	.	TRBJ1-2	TGTGCCAGCAAAGAGTCCCCGACAGGGCACTATGGCTACACCTTC	CASKESPTGHYGYTF
TRBV24-1	TRBD1	.	TRBJ2-7	TGTGCCACCAGTGATCCCGGGACAGGGACCCCCTACGAGCAGTACTTC	CATSDPGTGTPYEQYF
TRBV2	.	.	TRBJ1-5	TGTGCCAGCAGTGAAACTAGTAATCAGCCCCAGCATTTT	CASSETSNQPQHF
TRBV19	TRBD1	.	TRBJ2-7	TGTGCCAGTAGTATAGATCTGTACAGGGGACGTTCCTACGAGCAGTACTTC	CASSIDLYRGRSYEQYF
TRBV4-1	.	few	TRBJ2-1	TGCGCCAGCAGCCAAGTGGACATGATCTCCTACAATGAGCAGTTCTTC	CASSQVDMISYNEQFF
TRBV12-5	TRBD1	.	TRBJ1-2	TGTGCTAGTAAACCGGACTGGACAGGGGTGGGCTATGGCTACACCTTC	CASKPDWTGVGYGYTF
TRBV6-5	.	few	TRBJ2-7	TGTGCCAGCAGTTACTCCCCGTGGAGCGAGCAGTACTTC	CASSYSPWSEQYF
TRBV2	TRBD1	.	TRBJ2-1	TGTGCCAGCAGTTACCGGACAGGACCCTACAATGAGCAGTTCTTC	CASSYRTGPYNEQFF
TRBV4-3	TRBD1	.	TRBJ1-2	TGCGCCAGCAGTCCCACTTACCTAGACAGGGTGATAGGTGGCTACACCTTC	CASSPTYLDRVIGGYTF
TRBV21-1	.	.	TRBJ2-3	TGTGCCAGCAGGGATGCGAACAGGGTCGGGGACACAGATACGCAGTATTTT	CASRDANRVGDTDTQYF
TRBV7-2	TRBD2	.	TRBJ2-3	TGTGCCAGCAGCTTAGAAGCGGGGGGGCCTCCAGATACGCAGTATTTT	CASSLEAGGPPDTQYF
TRBV30	TRBD1	.	TRBJ1-2	TGTGCCTGGATCCGAGACAGGGAAGGCTACACCTTC	CAWIRDREGYTF
TRBV29-1	.	.	TRBJ1-1	TGCAGCGCGATGACACGAAACACTGAAGCTTTCTTT	CSAMTRNTEAFF
TRBV7-9	TRBD1	.	TRBJ1-6	TGTGCCAGCAGCTCAACAGGGGTTTCTAATTCACCCCTCCACTTT	CASSSTGVSNSPLHF
TRBV4-1	.	.	TRBJ2-3	TGCGCCAGCAGACTAGGAATCAACACAGATACGCAGTATTTT	CASRLGINTDTQYF
TRBV6-5	.	.	TRBJ2-3	TGTGCCAGCAGTTACGAGGGATACACAGATACGCAGTATTTT	CASSYEGYTDTQYF